Listed here is a single T cell receptor beta chain. Its antigen is as yet unknown. The data stem from a study of cytomegalovirus exposure and HLA in healthy donors. The study's findings and limits: A later analysis reportedly found fewer N-insertions in an Asian-associated ancestry cluster than the roughly 670-donor mean. Upon later analysis, HLA-associated TCR beta chains proved more clonally expanded than other, equally common chains.

Use of 60 Vbeta and 13 Jbeta primers characterized the PCR. Some clones are missing from TCRdb's copy, which holds only in-frame ones; the method was immunoSEQ multiplex PCR. Among 150,000 to 180,000 clones listed, about four fifths were seen once. Germline CDR1 is MNHNS and CDR2 is SASEGT. Trimming removed 4 bases from V and 6 bases from J, with 25 bases in between. CDR3 size: 17 residues. The chain joins TRBV6-1 to TRBJ2-7; possibly TRBD1 or TRBD2 for D (5 bases each). The receptor was derived from a man between 18 and 35 years old in good health and CMV-seronegative. The material sequenced was PBMCs. The CDR3 here is CASSGGINSGRSSEQYV. CDR3 sequence (DNA): TGTGCCAGCAGTGGGGGGATTAATTCCGGGCGTTCTAGCGAGCAGTACGTC.